A single sample gave rise to the 9 T cell receptor beta chains below, sequenced in a study of cytomegalovirus exposure and HLA in healthy donors. The PCR was carried out with 60 Vbeta primers and 13 Jbeta primers. Here immunoSEQ multiplex PCR was the method, and the copy in TCRdb shows in-frame clones only, minus some. This sample has about 97,000 clones, with approximately 72% found just once. Sequencing input: PBMCs. Receptors were obtained from a woman aged 40 to 55 in good health and CMV-seronegative.

The J gene is TRBJ2-7, the V gene TRBV5-1; 7 bases line up with TRBD2. The CDR3 is made up of 14 amino acids. CDR1 and CDR2 (germline): SGHRS, YFSETQ. Trimming at V came to 4 bases and at J to 6 bases, leaving 10 bases not matched to a gene. CDR3 sequence reads: CASSQAGDGSEQYF. CDR3 DNA: TGCGCCAGCAGCCAGGCGGGAGATGGATCCGAGCAGTACTTC.

This clone occurred a few times. This CDR3 is also generated by other DNA sequences in the sample. The rearrangement joins TRBV2 to TRBJ2-5; TRBD1 matches at 9 bases. The germline gives CDR1 SNHLY, CDR2 FYNNEI. V shed 6 bases and J 3 bases; nucleotides not matched to a gene: 2. The CDR3 runs 13 residues. Here the CDR3 DNA reads TGTGCCAGCAGCAGGGACAGGGAAGAGACCCAGTACTTC. This sequence encodes CASSRDREETQYF.

As to this clone: The junction departs from germline at one end; a sequencing error may be responsible. This chain connects TRBV7-9 to TRBJ2-7; perhaps TRBD1 as D (6 bases). Germline V gives CDR1 SEHNR, CDR2 FQNEAQ (reference sequence). The CDR3 extends over 12 amino acids. In DNA, the CDR3 is TGTTCCAGCAGCTCGGACAGTCGCGAGCAGTACTTC. This gives the protein CSSSSDSREQYF.

The chain couples TRBV27 to TRBJ2-3; TRBD2 might be the D (5 bases). The length of the CDR3 is 14 residues. Per germline, CDR1 MNHEY and CDR2 SMNVEV (reference sequence). V was shortened by 8 bases and J by 4 bases, with 16 bases between the two germline ends. The CDR3 spells CASADSSLSDTQYF. CDR3 in DNA: TGTGCCAGCGCTGACTCTAGCCTCTCAGATACGCAGTATTTT.

This clone was seen only once. The V and J genes are TRBV4-2 and TRBJ1-5; 11 positions match TRBD1. Germline V lookup: CDR1 LGHNA, CDR2 YNFKEQ. The CDR3 totals 16 residues. V shed 2 bases and J 6 bases; nucleotides not matched to a gene: 6. CDR3 region: CASSQHGQGAGQPQHF. Written as DNA, the CDR3 is TGTGCCAGCAGCCAACACGGACAGGGGGCAGGTCAGCCCCAGCATTTT.

The chain employs TRBV4-1 and TRBJ1-2, with a weak D call TRBD1 (5 bases). CDR1 and CDR2 from the germline V gene are MGHRA and YSYEKL. The CDR3 extends over 15 amino acids. Trimming shortened V by 3 bases and J by 7 bases, and 18 bases separated the two germline ends. The CDR3 sequence: CASSHPGLEFSGYTF. CDR3 in DNA: TGCGCCAGCAGCCATCCGGGACTGGAATTTTCTGGCTACACCTTC.

This chain's CDR3 is CASSQEAGDRYGYTF. The CDR3 coding sequence is TGTGCCAGCAGCCAAGAGGCAGGGGATCGCTATGGCTACACCTTC. This chain uses TRBV7-9 with TRBJ1-2, with D possibly matching TRBD1 (6 bases). The V end was cut by 5 bases, the J end by 4 bases, with 17 bases between. The length of the CDR3 is 15 residues. Germline V gene lookup returns CDR1 SEHNR and CDR2 FQNEAQ (reference sequence). Full variable domain (rest looked up from reference TRBV7-9 and TRBJ1-2): DTGVSQNPRHKITKRGQNVTFRCDPISEHNRLYWYRQTLGQGPEFLTYFQNEAQLEKSRLLSDRFSAERPKGSFSTLEIQRTEQGDSAMYLCASSQEAGDRYGYTFGSGTRLTVV.

V usage is TRBV6-5 and J usage is TRBJ2-1; 9 positions match TRBD2. Germline assignment: CDR1 MNHEY and CDR2 SVGAGI. V trimming: 7 bases; J trimming: 2 bases; junction bases outside the gene matches: 3. The CDR3 is made up of 14 amino acids. Here the CDR3 DNA reads TGTGCCAGCAACGCGGGGGGGCCCTACAATGAGCAGTTCTTC. Residues: CASNAGGPYNEQFF.

V is TRBV18 and J is TRBJ2-7; D possibly corresponds to TRBD1 (6 bases). Germline V CDR1 and CDR2: KGHSH, LQKENI. V was trimmed by 2 bases and J by 4 bases, leaving 24 bases between them. The CDR3 runs to 18 residues. The CDR3 spells CASSPSILPGGRGYEQYF. The DNA for the CDR3 is TGTGCCAGCTCACCAAGTATCCTTCCAGGTGGCAGGGGATACGAGCAGTACTTC.